This is a list of T cell receptor beta chains from one sample in a study of T cells in Graves' hyperthyroidism and ophthalmopathy. TCRdb passed the multiplex PCR reads through MiXCR, listing each CDR3 protein once. The data show more than 500,000 distinct CDR3 sequences, with roughly 15% seen just once and 3.5% to 4% held by the top ten. The sequencing sample was made of blood. These TCRs come from a woman aged 25-40 years with Graves' hyperthyroidism. The CDR3 runs from the conserved cysteine through the conserved F or W. Each record gives: clone size, D gene, V gene, J gene, CDR3 DNA, CDR3 protein. The D gene is left open where the match is weak. The size of a clone is reported for some rows only, either as once, few or many, or as a class for expanded clones.

.,.,TRBV20-1,TRBJ2-1,TGCAGTGCTAGACCGACAGATACCCCATATGAGCAGTTCTTC,CSARPTDTPYEQFF
many,.,TRBV7-2,TRBJ2-5,TGTGCCAGCAGCTTCCCAGGGTTAGAGACCCAGTACTTC,CASSFPGLETQYF
many,.,TRBV5-1,TRBJ2-1,TGCGCCAGCAGCTCTATGAAGTACAATGAGCAGTTCTTC,CASSSMKYNEQFF
.,TRBD1,TRBV11-3,TRBJ1-1,TGTGCCAGCAGCTTGACAGGGGGACCTGAAGCTTTCTTT,CASSLTGGPEAFF
.,TRBD2,TRBV13,TRBJ2-7,TGTGCCAGCAGCCCCCGGCCCAATAGCGGGAGGCAATACGAGCAGTACTTC,CASSPRPNSGRQYEQYF
many,TRBD2,TRBV2,TRBJ2-3,TGTGCCAGCGTAGAGACTAGCCGGTTGAATACGCAGTATTTT,CASVETSRLNTQYF
.,.,TRBV27,TRBJ1-1,TGTGCCAGCAGTCCCATCTGGGGAACAGGGTTGGACACTGAAGCTTTCTTT,CASSPIWGTGLDTEAFF
many,TRBD2,TRBV29-1,TRBJ2-3,TGCAGCGTTGGGGCTAGCGGGAACACAGATACGCAGTATTTT,CSVGASGNTDTQYF
few,TRBD2,TRBV5-1,TRBJ2-5,TGCGCCAGCAGCTCTGGGACTAGCGCGCGGTGGGAGACCCAGTACTTC,CASSSGTSARWETQYF
.,.,TRBV6-2/TRBV6-3,TRBJ1-1,TGTGCCAGCAGTTACCCGGGATCTATTGAAGCTTTCTTT,CASSYPGSIEAFF
many,.,TRBV18,TRBJ2-5,TGTGCCAGCTCACGAGACTTAGGGATACAAGAGACCCAGTACTTC,CASSRDLGIQETQYF
many,.,TRBV11-2,TRBJ1-3,TGTGCCAGCAGCTTAGAGTCCGGGCCCCTCTTTGGGTCTGGAAACACCATATATTTT,CASSLESGPLFGSGNTIYF
many,.,TRBV7-2,TRBJ2-1,TGTGCCAGCAGCTTTCGAGCATACAATGAGCAGTTCTTC,CASSFRAYNEQFF
many,.,TRBV7-2,TRBJ2-2,TGTGCCAGCAGCTCTCTTGTCGGGGAGCTGTTTTTT,CASSSLVGELFF
.,TRBD2,TRBV20-1,TRBJ2-1,TGCAGTGCTAGCCTAGCGGGAGGGCCGGTCCATGAGCAGTTCTTC,CSASLAGGPVHEQFF
few,.,TRBV10-3,TRBJ2-1,TGTGCCATCAGTGTCCACAATGAGCAGTTCTTC,CAISVHNEQFF
many,TRBD2,TRBV2,TRBJ2-3,TGTGCCACACCCGGGACTAGCGGGAGGGAAACAGATACGCAGTATTTT,CATPGTSGRETDTQYF
many,.,TRBV11-2,TRBJ1-2,TGTGCCAGCAGCTTAGGTATACAGGTTTATGGCTACACCTTC,CASSLGIQVYGYTF
few,.,TRBV9,TRBJ2-1,TGTGCCAGCAGCGTAGACCCGGGCCTTAGCTCCTACAATGAGCAGTTCTTC,CASSVDPGLSSYNEQFF
many,.,TRBV28,TRBJ2-3,TGTGCCAGCAGTACACACGGGGATTCAACAGATACGCAGTATTTT,CASSTHGDSTDTQYF
few,.,TRBV4-1,TRBJ2-1,TGCGCCAGCAGCCAAGATGTTCAGAGGGCGGGTAATGAGCAGTTCTTC,CASSQDVQRAGNEQFF
many,.,TRBV7-3,TRBJ2-1,TGTGCCAGCAGCGAGGACAGTAATGAGCAGTTCTTC,CASSEDSNEQFF
few,TRBD2,TRBV19,TRBJ2-7,TGTGCCAGTAGTATGAACTCGGGCGGGAGTGGGTACGAGCAGTACTTC,CASSMNSGGSGYEQYF
.,.,TRBV7-4,TRBJ2-1,TGTGCCAGCAGCTTTGGACCCAACTACAATGAGCAGTTCTTC,CASSFGPNYNEQFF
few,.,TRBV5-6,TRBJ2-4,TGTGCCAGCACTGGGTGGCTAGCCAAAAACATTCAGTACTTC,CASTGWLAKNIQYF
many,TRBD1,TRBV28,TRBJ2-7,TGTGCCATCCGACAGGGTTTGTCCGAGCAGTACTTC,CAIRQGLSEQYF
many,TRBD1,TRBV27,TRBJ2-7,TGTGCCAGCAGTAGAGGGACAGGGGGGCCCTCAGAGCAGTACTTC,CASSRGTGGPSEQYF
few,TRBD1,TRBV12-3/TRBV12-4,TRBJ1-1,TGTGCCAGCAGTCCCGACAGGGGGCGGGGGACTGAAGCTTTCTTT,CASSPDRGRGTEAFF
few,.,TRBV20-1,TRBJ1-5,TGCAGTGCTCTAGACCGGGAAGGAGATCAGCCCCAGCATTTT,CSALDREGDQPQHF
.,TRBD2,TRBV6-1,TRBJ2-7,TGTGCCAGCTCACCAGCGGAGGGACTAGCAGGCGAGCAGTACTTC,CASSPAEGLAGEQYF
.,TRBD1,TRBV24-1,TRBJ2-2,TGTGCCACCAGTGGGGTGACAGGGGGTCAGAACACCGGGGAGCTGTTTTTT,CATSGVTGGQNTGELFF
few,TRBD2,TRBV9,TRBJ2-1,TGTGCCAGCAGCGTCGCTAGCGGGAGTAATGAGCAGTTCTTC,CASSVASGSNEQFF
few,.,TRBV4-1,TRBJ2-1,TGCGCCAGCAGTCCCCTTTCGGGAAACAATGAGCAGTTCTTC,CASSPLSGNNEQFF
.,.,TRBV29-1,TRBJ1-2,TGCAGCGTTGAAATGGCAGGGAGGAACTATGGCTACACCTTC,CSVEMAGRNYGYTF
few,.,TRBV7-2,TRBJ2-3,TGTGCCAGCAGCCCCGACTACGGCAGCGGTACGCAGTATTTT,CASSPDYGSGTQYF
many,TRBD2,TRBV27,TRBJ2-2,TGTGCCAGCAGTTTAGGCGGGAGGGCAAACGGGGAGCTGTTTTTT,CASSLGGRANGELFF
few,.,TRBV4-3,TRBJ2-7,TGCGCCAGCAGCCAAGATCGAGTCCAGTCCTACGAGCAGTACTTC,CASSQDRVQSYEQYF
.,.,TRBV30,TRBJ1-5,TGTGCCTGGAGTCCAGGGAGTTTGAGCAATCAGCCCCAGCATTTT,CAWSPGSLSNQPQHF
many,.,TRBV28,TRBJ1-2,TGTGCCAGCAGTTTCCCAGGCCCCTATGGCTACACCTTC,CASSFPGPYGYTF
many,.,TRBV20-1,TRBJ2-7,TGCAGTGCTAGCGACGGCTCCTACGAGCAGTACTTC,CSASDGSYEQYF
.,.,TRBV20-1,TRBJ2-2,TGCAGTGCTACAAAGTCGAACACCGGGGAGCTGTTTTTT,CSATKSNTGELFF
many,.,TRBV15,TRBJ1-2,TGTGCCACCAGCAGAGATCCCGCAGCCAGCTATGGCTACACCTTC,CATSRDPAASYGYTF
few,.,TRBV5-4,TRBJ2-5,TGTGCCAGCAGCCACGGGGGTAGTGTGACGGGAGAGACCCAGTACTTC,CASSHGGSVTGETQYF
.,.,TRBV20-1,TRBJ2-2,TGCAGTGCTAGAGACGAGAACACCGGGGAGCTGTTTTTT,CSARDENTGELFF
.,.,TRBV28,TRBJ2-1,TGTGCCAGCTTTGATACAGGAGGCGGTGAGCAGTTCTTC,CASFDTGGGEQFF
many,TRBD1,TRBV28,TRBJ2-7,TGTGCCAGCAGTTTCTTCGGGGACAGGGAAAACGAGCAGTACTTC,CASSFFGDRENEQYF
once,TRBD1,TRBV7-9,TRBJ1-6,TGTGCCAGCAGCTTCGGGACAGGGTTTAGCGCCTATAATTCACCCCTCCACTTT,CASSFGTGFSAYNSPLHF
.,TRBD2,TRBV24-1,TRBJ2-7,TGTGCCGTGCAGACTAGCTCCGGCGAGCAGTACTTC,CAVQTSSGEQYF
few,.,TRBV6-2/TRBV6-3,TRBJ2-1,TGTGCCAGCAAAATTAGCGGACCTCCCTACAATGAGCAGTTCTTC,CASKISGPPYNEQFF
.,TRBD1,TRBV6-1,TRBJ2-2,TGTGCCAGCAGTCGGGACAGAACCGGGGAGCTGTTTTTT,CASSRDRTGELFF
.,.,TRBV20-1,TRBJ2-3,TGCAGTGCTAAGGGTGTGACAGCAGATACGCAGTATTTT,CSAKGVTADTQYF
many,TRBD2,TRBV28,TRBJ2-7,TGTGCCAGCAGTTTATTTAGCGGGAGCAGACTCAGCGAACAGTACGAGCAGTACTTC,CASSLFSGSRLSEQYEQYF
.,TRBD2,TRBV12-3/TRBV12-4,TRBJ2-1,TGTGCCAGCAGATCCAGACTAGCGGGAGGTGGGGGGCTGGAGGGGAGAGGGCAGTTCTTC,CASRSRLAGGGGLEGRGQFF